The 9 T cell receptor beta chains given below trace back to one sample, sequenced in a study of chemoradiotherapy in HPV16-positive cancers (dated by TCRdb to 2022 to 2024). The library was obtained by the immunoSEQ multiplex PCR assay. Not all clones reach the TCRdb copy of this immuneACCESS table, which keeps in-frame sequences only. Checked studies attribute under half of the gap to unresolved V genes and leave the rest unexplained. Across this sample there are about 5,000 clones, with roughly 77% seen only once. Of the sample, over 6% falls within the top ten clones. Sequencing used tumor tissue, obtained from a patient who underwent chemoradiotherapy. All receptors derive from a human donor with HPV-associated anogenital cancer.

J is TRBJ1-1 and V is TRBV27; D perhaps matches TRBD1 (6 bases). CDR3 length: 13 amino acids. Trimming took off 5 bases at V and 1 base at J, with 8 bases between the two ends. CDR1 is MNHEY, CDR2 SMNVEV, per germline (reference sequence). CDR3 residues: CASSQQGNTEAFF. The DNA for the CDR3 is TGTGCCAGCAGTCAACAGGGGAACACTGAAGCTTTCTTT.

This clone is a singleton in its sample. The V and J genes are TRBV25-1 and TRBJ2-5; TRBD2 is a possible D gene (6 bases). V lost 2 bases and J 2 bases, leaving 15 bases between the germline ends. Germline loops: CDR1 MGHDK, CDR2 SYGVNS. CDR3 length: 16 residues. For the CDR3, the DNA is TGTGCCAGCAGTGAAATGTTGGGTAGCGGACAAGAGACCCAGTACTTC. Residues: CASSEMLGSGQETQYF. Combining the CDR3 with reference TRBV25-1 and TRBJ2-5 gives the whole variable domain EADIYQTPRYLVIGTGKKITLECSQTMGHDKMYWYQQDPGMELHLIHYSYGVNSTEKGDLSSESTVSRIRTEHFPLTLESARPSHTSQYLCASSEMLGSGQETQYFGPGTRLLVL.

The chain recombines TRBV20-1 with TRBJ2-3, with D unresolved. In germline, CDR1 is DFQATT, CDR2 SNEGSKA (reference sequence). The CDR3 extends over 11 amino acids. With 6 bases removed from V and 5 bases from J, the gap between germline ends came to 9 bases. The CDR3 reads CSAQIEDTQYF. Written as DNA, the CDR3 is TGCAGTGCCCAGATAGAAGATACGCAGTATTTT.

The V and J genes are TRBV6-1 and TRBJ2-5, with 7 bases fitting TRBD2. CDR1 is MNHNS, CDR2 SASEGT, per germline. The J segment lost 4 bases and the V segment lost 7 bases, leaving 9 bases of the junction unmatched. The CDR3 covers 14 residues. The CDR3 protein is CASTRLAESETQYF. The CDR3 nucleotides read TGTGCCAGCACAAGACTAGCCGAATCAGAGACCCAGTACTTC.

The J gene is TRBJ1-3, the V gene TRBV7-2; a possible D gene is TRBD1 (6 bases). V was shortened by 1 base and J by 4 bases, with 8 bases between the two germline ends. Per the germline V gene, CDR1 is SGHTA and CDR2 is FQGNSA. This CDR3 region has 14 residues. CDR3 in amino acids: CASSLVDRGNTIYF. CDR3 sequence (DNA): TGTGCCAGCAGCTTAGTTGACAGGGGAAACACCATATATTTT.

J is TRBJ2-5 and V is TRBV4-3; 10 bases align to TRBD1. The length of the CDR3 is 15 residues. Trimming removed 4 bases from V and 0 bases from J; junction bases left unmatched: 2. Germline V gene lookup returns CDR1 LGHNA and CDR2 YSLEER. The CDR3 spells CASSPGTGDQETQYF. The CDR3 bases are TGCGCCAGCAGCCCTGGGACAGGGGACCAAGAGACCCAGTACTTC.

The CDR3 DNA is TGTGCCAGCAGTTTAAGCCGGCCAAATCTCGAGTATTTT. It codes for CASSLSRPNLEYF. The chain uses TRBV28 and TRBJ2-3; D is unresolved. V shed 2 bases and J shed 13 bases, with 16 bases lying between them. In germline, CDR1 is MDHEN, CDR2 SYDVKM. The CDR3 runs to 13 residues.

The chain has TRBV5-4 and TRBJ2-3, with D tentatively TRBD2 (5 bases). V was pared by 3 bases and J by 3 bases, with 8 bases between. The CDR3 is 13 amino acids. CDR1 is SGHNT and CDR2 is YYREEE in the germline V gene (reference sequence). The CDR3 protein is CASSSGTTDTQYF. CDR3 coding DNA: TGTGCCAGCAGCTCGGGAACGACAGATACGCAGTATTTT.

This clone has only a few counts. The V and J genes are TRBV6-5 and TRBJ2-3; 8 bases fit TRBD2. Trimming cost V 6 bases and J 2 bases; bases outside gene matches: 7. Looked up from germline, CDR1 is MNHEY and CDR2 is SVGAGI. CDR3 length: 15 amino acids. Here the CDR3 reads CASRDGTRFTDTQYF. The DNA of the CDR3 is TGTGCCAGCAGAGATGGGACTAGATTCACAGATACGCAGTATTTT.